These T cell receptor beta chains were read from a single sample in a study of PD-1 blockade in classical Hodgkin lymphoma. Clones were read by immunoSEQ multiplex PCR, and TCRdb kept only the in-frame ones, dropping some. Here the sample spans some 93,000 clones, about 88% being singletons. This sample comprised peripheral blood mononuclear cells (PBMCs), obtained before the second cycle of nivolumab. All receptors come from a human donor with classical Hodgkin lymphoma. Both conserved end residues are part of each CDR3. The order of the fields is clone size, V gene, D gene, J gene, CDR3 protein, CDR3 DNA. A D gene is named only where the DNA matches it firmly. Size values are once, few and many counts, or a class for expanded clones, and some rows have none.

size: NA; V: TRBV19; D: NA; J: TRBJ1-4; CDR3: CASSILRDEKLFF; DNA: TGTGCCAGTAGTATTTTGAGGGATGAAAAACTGTTTTTT
size: NA; V: TRBV5-1; D: NA; J: TRBJ2-7; CDR3: CASSLGRTLSSYEQYF; DNA: TGCGCCAGCAGCTTGGGAAGGACCTTAAGCTCCTACGAGCAGTACTTC
size: NA; V: TRBV5-4; D: TRBD2; J: TRBJ2-7; CDR3: CASSSELAGNSYEQYF; DNA: TGTGCCAGCAGCTCGGAACTAGCGGGGAATTCCTACGAGCAGTACTTC
size: NA; V: TRBV28; D: NA; J: TRBJ1-2; CDR3: CAISTSAGKLNYGYTF; DNA: TGTGCCATCTCCACGTCGGCAGGGAAGCTTAACTATGGCTACACCTTC
size: NA; V: TRBV4-1; D: TRBD1; J: TRBJ1-5; CDR3: CASSQDRGRNQPQHF; DNA: TGCGCCAGCAGCCAGGACAGGGGGCGGAATCAGCCCCAGCATTTT
size: once; V: TRBV7-8; D: NA; J: TRBJ2-3; CDR3: CASSLSAGADTQYF; DNA: TGTGCCAGCAGCTTATCGGCAGGGGCAGATACGCAGTATTTT
size: NA; V: TRBV28; D: TRBD1; J: TRBJ2-1; CDR3: CASTTGGSYNEQFF; DNA: TGTGCCAGCACGACAGGGGGCTCTTACAATGAGCAGTTCTTC
size: NA; V: TRBV29-1; D: TRBD1; J: TRBJ1-4; CDR3: CSVGVGTGNEKLFF; DNA: TGCAGCGTTGGAGTCGGGACAGGGAATGAAAAACTGTTTTTT
size: NA; V: TRBV28; D: TRBD1; J: TRBJ2-1; CDR3: CASSRGTGGFRLSSYNEQFF; DNA: TGTGCCAGCAGTCGCGGGACAGGGGGCTTCAGGCTTAGCTCCTACAATGAGCAGTTCTTC
size: NA; V: TRBV7-9; D: NA; J: TRBJ2-5; CDR3: CASSFITGTRETQYF; DNA: TGTGCCAGCAGCTTCATAACCGGGACAAGGGAGACCCAGTACTTC
size: NA; V: TRBV7-8; D: NA; J: TRBJ2-3; CDR3: CASSLGSTDTQYF; DNA: TGTGCCAGCAGCTTAGGGTCCACAGATACGCAGTATTTT
size: NA; V: TRBV6-5; D: NA; J: TRBJ1-2; CDR3: CASSSLRNYGYTF; DNA: TGTGCCAGCAGTTCTCTGAGAAACTATGGCTACACCTTC
size: NA; V: TRBV27; D: NA; J: TRBJ2-1; CDR3: CASSFNLAIEQFF; DNA: TGTGCCAGCAGTTTCAACCTAGCGATTGAGCAGTTCTTC
size: once; V: TRBV6-5; D: TRBD1; J: TRBJ1-2; CDR3: CASSYQRTGGNYGYTF; DNA: TGTGCCAGCAGTTACCAGAGGACAGGGGGGAACTATGGCTACACCTTC
size: NA; V: TRBV27; D: TRBD1; J: TRBJ1-6; CDR3: CASSPTGGSYNSPLHF; DNA: TGTGCCAGCAGTCCTACAGGGGGCTCCTATAATTCACCCCTCCACTTT
size: NA; V: TRBV6-6; D: NA; J: TRBJ2-7; CDR3: CASSNVEYEQYF; DNA: TGTGCCAGCAGTAACGTCGAATACGAGCAGTACTTC
size: NA; V: TRBV2; D: NA; J: TRBJ2-4; CDR3: CASSEDRAFAKNIQYF; DNA: TGTGCCAGCAGTGAAGACAGGGCGTTTGCCAAAAACATTCAGTACTTC
size: many; V: TRBV28; D: NA; J: TRBJ2-3; CDR3: CASNMQTTDTQYF; DNA: TGTGCCAGCAATATGCAGACCACAGATACGCAGTATTTT
size: NA; V: TRBV29-1; D: NA; J: TRBJ1-4; CDR3: CSARGMGNEKLFF; DNA: TGCAGCGCCCGCGGGATGGGGAATGAAAAACTGTTTTTT
size: NA; V: TRBV28; D: TRBD1; J: TRBJ1-5; CDR3: CASSPSGGWGNQPQHF; DNA: TGTGCCAGCAGTCCGTCAGGGGGATGGGGCAATCAGCCCCAGCATTTT
size: NA; V: TRBV5-6; D: TRBD1; J: TRBJ1-2; CDR3: CASRSGGAGYGYTF; DNA: TGTGCCAGCAGATCAGGGGGCGCGGGCTATGGCTACACCTTC
size: NA; V: TRBV10-2; D: NA; J: TRBJ2-3; CDR3: CASSEPPADTQYF; DNA: TGCGCCAGCAGTGAGCCGCCTGCGGATACGCAGTATTTT
size: NA; V: TRBV6-1; D: NA; J: TRBJ1-2; CDR3: CASSEGAAHGYGYTF; DNA: TGTGCCAGCAGTGAAGGGGCTGCCCACGGCTATGGCTACACCTTC
size: once; V: TRBV2; D: NA; J: TRBJ2-1; CDR3: CASSEAPSSYNEQFF; DNA: TGTGCCAGCAGTGAAGCGCCGAGCTCCTACAATGAGCAGTTCTTC
size: NA; V: TRBV7-8; D: TRBD1; J: TRBJ2-3; CDR3: CASSPPPISGGDTQYF; DNA: TGTGCCAGCAGCCCCCCCCCGATTTCAGGGGGAGATACGCAGTATTTT
size: once; V: TRBV6-5; D: TRBD1; J: TRBJ2-7; CDR3: CASRAGTGGLYEQYF; DNA: TGTGCCAGCAGGGCGGGGACAGGGGGTCTATACGAGCAGTACTTC
size: NA; V: TRBV16; D: TRBD2; J: TRBJ2-1; CDR3: CASSQGSSGSFGEQFF; DNA: TGTGCCAGCAGCCAAGGATCTAGCGGGAGCTTCGGTGAGCAGTTCTTC
size: once; V: TRBV4-1; D: NA; J: TRBJ2-1; CDR3: CASSRGGYNEQFF; DNA: TGCGCCAGCAGCCGCGGCGGATACAATGAGCAGTTCTTC
size: NA; V: TRBV30; D: NA; J: TRBJ2-5; CDR3: CAWSPSTGETQYF; DNA: TGTGCCTGGAGTCCATCGACCGGAGAGACCCAGTACTTC
size: NA; V: TRBV7-8; D: TRBD2; J: TRBJ2-7; CDR3: CASSLSGGTTYEQYF; DNA: TGTGCCAGCAGCTTATCGGGGGGAACGACCTACGAGCAGTACTTC
size: NA; V: TRBV7-9; D: NA; J: TRBJ1-1; CDR3: CASSLDTEAFF; DNA: TGTGCCAGCAGCTTAGACACGGAAGCTTTCTTT
size: NA; V: TRBV5-1; D: NA; J: TRBJ2-1; CDR3: CASSLGTYSYNEQFF; DNA: TGCGCCAGCAGCTTGGGTACTTACTCCTACAATGAGCAGTTCTTC
size: NA; V: TRBV28; D: NA; J: TRBJ2-1; CDR3: CASSLSGVRHVHNEQFF; DNA: TGTGCCAGCAGTTTATCGGGTGTCCGACATGTTCACAATGAGCAGTTCTTC
size: NA; V: TRBV10-3; D: TRBD2; J: TRBJ2-1; CDR3: CAIDRGTSSEQFF; DNA: TGTGCCATCGACCGGGGGACTAGCTCTGAGCAGTTCTTC
size: NA; V: TRBV12-5; D: NA; J: TRBJ1-6; CDR3: CASGLVPGAYNSPLHF; DNA: TGTGCTAGTGGTTTGGTACCTGGGGCTTATAATTCACCCCTCCACTTT
size: NA; V: TRBV10-3; D: NA; J: TRBJ2-3; CDR3: CATSRVDTQYF; DNA: TGTGCCACCAGTAGGGTGGATACGCAGTATTTT
size: few; V: TRBV5-5; D: NA; J: TRBJ1-5; CDR3: CASSLGLVNQPQHF; DNA: TGTGCCAGCAGCTTGGGCCTAGTCAATCAGCCCCAGCATTTT
size: NA; V: TRBV9; D: TRBD2; J: TRBJ2-1; CDR3: CASSPSGGYEQFF; DNA: TGTGCCAGCAGCCCTAGCGGGGGATATGAGCAGTTCTTC
size: NA; V: TRBV9; D: NA; J: TRBJ2-3; CDR3: CASSVGSGTDTQYF; DNA: TGTGCCAGCAGCGTAGGGTCGGGTACAGATACGCAGTATTTT
size: NA; V: TRBV6-6; D: TRBD1; J: TRBJ1-5; CDR3: CASSYGTGGPNQPQHF; DNA: TGTGCCAGCAGTTACGGGACAGGGGGCCCAAATCAGCCCCAGCATTTT
size: NA; V: TRBV28; D: NA; J: TRBJ2-3; CDR3: CASSLPHTTDTQYF; DNA: TGTGCCAGCAGTTTACCCCACACGACAGATACGCAGTATTTT
size: NA; V: TRBV19; D: TRBD1; J: TRBJ1-5; CDR3: CASSISGDSMLSQHF; DNA: TGTGCCAGTAGTATTTCGGGGGACAGTATGTTGTCCCAGCATTTT
size: NA; V: TRBV7-3; D: TRBD2; J: TRBJ2-3; CDR3: CASSVRGESTDTQYF; DNA: TGTGCCAGCAGCGTCCGGGGGGAAAGCACAGATACGCAGTATTTT
size: NA; V: TRBV7-8; D: TRBD1; J: TRBJ1-4; CDR3: CASSLGTGGAGNEKLFF; DNA: TGTGCCAGCAGCCTCGGGACAGGAGGGGCGGGTAATGAAAAACTGTTTTTT
size: NA; V: TRBV21-1; D: NA; J: TRBJ2-3; CDR3: CASSKGLVGTDTQYF; DNA: TGTGCCAGCAGCAAGGGACTGGTAGGCACAGATACGCAGTATTTT
size: NA; V: TRBV6-1; D: TRBD2; J: TRBJ2-5; CDR3: CASSAGLAGGFQETQYF; DNA: TGTGCCAGCAGTGCCGGGCTAGCGGGGGGATTTCAAGAGACCCAGTACTTC
size: NA; V: TRBV5-1; D: NA; J: TRBJ2-1; CDR3: CASSLARGADEQFF; DNA: TGCGCCAGCAGCTTGGCTAGGGGGGCGGATGAGCAGTTCTTC
size: NA; V: TRBV2; D: TRBD1; J: TRBJ1-5; CDR3: CASIAGRGNQPQHF; DNA: TGTGCCAGCATTGCGGGCAGGGGGAATCAGCCCCAGCATTTT
size: NA; V: TRBV4-1; D: TRBD1; J: TRBJ2-7; CDR3: CASRLMGQNSYEQYF; DNA: TGCGCCAGCAGGCTAATGGGACAGAACTCCTACGAGCAGTACTTC
size: NA; V: TRBV4-2; D: TRBD2; J: TRBJ2-3; CDR3: CASSQIAGGNTDTQYF; DNA: TGTGCCAGCAGCCAGATAGCGGGGGGCAACACAGATACGCAGTATTTT
size: NA; V: TRBV5-1; D: TRBD1; J: TRBJ1-1; CDR3: CASSSDRANTEAFF; DNA: TGCGCCAGCAGCTCGGACAGGGCTAACACTGAAGCTTTCTTT
size: NA; V: TRBV11-1; D: NA; J: TRBJ2-7; CDR3: CASSLLYRSEQYF; DNA: TGTGCCAGCAGCTTATTATACAGAAGCGAGCAGTACTTC
size: NA; V: TRBV7-8; D: NA; J: TRBJ2-4; CDR3: CASSLKPSLTANIQYF; DNA: TGTGCCAGCAGCTTAAAACCTTCCCTGACAGCGAACATTCAGTACTTC
size: NA; V: TRBV5-1; D: TRBD1; J: TRBJ2-7; CDR3: CASSLHGQAYEQYF; DNA: TGCGCCAGCAGCTTGCACGGACAGGCCTACGAGCAGTACTTC
size: NA; V: TRBV5-4; D: NA; J: TRBJ2-5; CDR3: CASSLRVLGEETQYF; DNA: TGTGCCAGCAGCTTGCGGGTATTGGGGGAAGAGACCCAGTACTTC
size: NA; V: TRBV5-6; D: NA; J: TRBJ2-1; CDR3: CASSYRQFFGATSPQFF; DNA: TGTGCCAGCAGCTATCGACAGTTTTTCGGAGCCACTAGTCCCCAGTTCTTC